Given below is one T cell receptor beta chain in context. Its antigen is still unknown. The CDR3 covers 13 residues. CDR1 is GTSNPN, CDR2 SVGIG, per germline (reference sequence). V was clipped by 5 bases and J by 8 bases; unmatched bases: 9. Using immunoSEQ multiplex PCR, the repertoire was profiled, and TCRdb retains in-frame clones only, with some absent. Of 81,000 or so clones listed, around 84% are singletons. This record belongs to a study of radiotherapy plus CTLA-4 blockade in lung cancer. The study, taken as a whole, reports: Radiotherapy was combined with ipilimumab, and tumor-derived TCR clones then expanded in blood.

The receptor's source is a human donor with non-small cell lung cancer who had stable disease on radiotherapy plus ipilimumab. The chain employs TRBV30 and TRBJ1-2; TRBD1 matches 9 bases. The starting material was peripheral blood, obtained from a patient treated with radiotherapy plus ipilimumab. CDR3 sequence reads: CAWGLGQGQGYTF. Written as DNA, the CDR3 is TGTGCCTGGGGCCTCGGACAGGGGCAGGGCTACACCTTC. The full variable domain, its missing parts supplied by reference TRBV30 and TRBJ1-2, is SQTIHQWPATLVQPVGSPLSLECTVEGTSNPNLYWYRQAAGRGLQLLFYSVGIGQISSEVPQNLSASRPQDRQFILSSKKLLLSDSGFYLCAWGLGQGQGYTFGSGTRLTVV.